The 8 T cell receptor beta chains in this list originate from one sample, sequenced in a study of blood T cell repertoires in COVID-19. Sequenced by immunoSEQ multiplex PCR; TCRdb stores in-frame clones only, minus some. The sample records approximately 270,000 clones, 89% being singletons. Sequenced sample: peripheral blood. The receptors originated from a man aged 45-65 years with acute or convalescent COVID-19.

In this sample, this clone turned up a few times. The J gene is TRBJ1-2, the V gene TRBV5-5; no clear D gene. V lost 0 bases and J lost 1, with 7 bases in between. The CDR3 loop spans 14 amino acids. CDR1 is SGHKS, CDR2 YYEKEE, per germline (reference sequence). CDR3 in DNA: TGTGCCAGCAGCTTGGGACATTTTAACTATGGCTACACCTTC. Its protein is CASSLGHFNYGYTF.

The V gene is TRBV2, the J gene TRBJ2-5; D is possibly TRBD1 (7 bases). This CDR3 contains 13 residues. Per the germline V gene, CDR1 is SNHLY and CDR2 is FYNNEI. V dropped 8 bases and J dropped 4 bases, with 14 bases sitting between them. The CDR3 reads CASANRGGETQYF. CDR3 nucleotides: TGTGCCAGCGCAAACAGGGGAGGAGAGACCCAGTACTTC.

The genes are TRBV12-3 or TRBV12-4 and TRBJ2-3; TRBD2 might be the D (7 bases). V lost 9 bases to trimming and J lost 2 bases, with 12 bases between them. The CDR3 runs 13 residues. The CDR3 loop reads CASSRGLTDTQYF. Here the CDR3 DNA reads TGTGCCAGTTCGCGGGGGCTCACAGATACGCAGTATTTT.

The table lists this clone with a few counts. V gene TRBV5-6 combines with J gene TRBJ1-1, with D hard to call. This CDR3 is 19 amino acids long. CDR1 is SGHDT and CDR2 is YYEEEE in the germline V gene. V lost 0 bases and J 3 bases, leaving 24 bases between the germline ends. CDR3 nucleotides: TGTGCCAGCAGCTTGGGTGTAGGGTTTTCCAGAGGGTTGGACACTGAAGCTTTCTTT. It codes for CASSLGVGFSRGLDTEAFF. Drawing the rest from reference TRBV5-6 and TRBJ1-1, the complete variable domain is DAGVTQSPTHLIKTRGQQVTLRCSPKSGHDTVSWYQQALGQGPQFIFQYYEEEERQRGNFPDRFSGHQFPNYSSELNVNALLLGDSALYLCASSLGVGFSRGLDTEAFFGQGTRLTVV.

The chain is built from TRBV6-5 and TRBJ1-2, with D tentatively TRBD1 (6 bases). Trimming shortened V by 2 bases and J by 6 bases, and 10 bases separated the two germline ends. CDR1 is MNHEY and CDR2 is SVGAGI in the germline V gene. CDR3 length: 13 amino acids. Written as DNA, the CDR3 is TGTGCCAGCAGTTACGCCCACAGGGATGGCTACACCTTC. Translated, it gives CASSYAHRDGYTF.

The chain recombines TRBV27 with TRBJ2-7; 8 bases fit TRBD1. Germline V gives CDR1 MNHEY, CDR2 SMNVEV (reference sequence). The CDR3 runs 13 residues. Trimming at V came to 10 bases and at J to 2 bases, leaving 7 bases not matched to a gene. Here the CDR3 reads CATRTGLPYEQYF. In nucleotides, the CDR3 is TGTGCCACCCGGACAGGGTTACCCTACGAGCAGTACTTC.

The chain uses TRBV12-3 or TRBV12-4 and TRBJ2-2; D remains unclear. Trimming took off 6 bases at V and 3 bases at J, with 8 bases between the two ends. CDR3 length equals 13 residues. In DNA form, the CDR3 reads TGTGCCAGCAGCCCAACAGACACCGGGGAGCTGTTTTTT. Its protein is CASSPTDTGELFF.

This clone was observed a handful of times. The junction shows a germline mismatch at one end, possibly a read error. The chain has TRBV7-7 and TRBJ2-6; possible D gene TRBD1, 6 bases. This CDR3 is built from 15 residues. Germline V CDR1 and CDR2: SSHAT, FNYEAQ (reference sequence). This CDR3 is CASSLYRAGANVLTF. In nucleotides, the CDR3 is TGTGCTAGCAGCTTATACAGGGCTGGGGCCAACGTCCTGACTTTC.